A selection of T cell receptor beta chains follows, all from one sample in a study of control samples from healthy donors and cancer patients. TCRdb's table, derived via immunoSEQ multiplex PCR, lists solely in-frame clones and lacks some. The table shows fewer than 200,000 clones, with around nine tenths occurring only once. The specimen sequenced was blood. The receptors originated from a woman between 25 and 40 years old in good health. The CDR3 runs from the conserved cysteine through the conserved F or W. D genes are given only for firm matches. A row's size may be missing; if present it is once, few, many or a size class.

clone_size | j_call | d_call | v_call | cdr3_aa | cdr3_nt
- | TRBJ1-2 | - | TRBV7-9 | CASSSPSVLGYTF | TGTGCCAGCAGCTCACCAAGTGTACTAGGCTACACCTTC
- | TRBJ2-7 | - | TRBV27 | CASSLLGPTVSGEQYF | TGTGCCAGCAGTTTATTAGGCCCTACGGTTAGTGGTGAGCAGTACTTC
- | TRBJ1-5 | - | TRBV28 | CASSGTGTFSNQPQHF | TGTGCCAGCAGTGGAACAGGGACTTTTAGCAATCAGCCCCAGCATTTT
- | TRBJ2-3 | - | TRBV13 | CASSPYTDTQYF | TGTGCCAGCAGCCCGTACACAGATACGCAGTATTTT
once | TRBJ1-5 | - | TRBV4-1 | CASSQDRNPQNQPQHF | TGCGCCAGCAGCCAAGATAGGAACCCACAAAATCAGCCCCAGCATTTT
- | TRBJ1-1 | - | TRBV7-9 | CASRTNMNTEAFF | TGTGCCAGTAGGACAAATATGAACACTGAAGCTTTCTTT
- | TRBJ1-1 | - | TRBV2 | CASSELRAGSSNTEAFF | TGTGCCAGCAGTGAATTACGGGCAGGTTCGAGTAACACTGAAGCTTTCTTT
- | TRBJ1-1 | TRBD1 | TRBV18 | CASSPRGQGLTEAFF | TGTGCCAGCTCACCACGGGGACAGGGTCTCACTGAAGCTTTCTTT
once | TRBJ2-6 | - | TRBV6-5 | CASGKTGTGANVLTF | TGTGCCAGCGGGAAGACAGGAACTGGGGCCAACGTCCTGACTTTC
few | TRBJ1-4 | TRBD1 | TRBV5-1 | CASSSGQGDGKLFF | TGCGCCAGCAGCTCTGGACAGGGAGATGGTAAACTGTTTTTT
- | TRBJ2-2 | - | TRBV20-1 | CSAPGNGELFF | TGCAGTGCCCCAGGGAACGGGGAGCTGTTTTTT
- | TRBJ1-2 | TRBD1 | TRBV2 | CASSPQGTNYGYTF | TGTGCCAGCAGCCCACAGGGGACCAACTATGGCTACACCTTC
- | TRBJ1-3 | - | TRBV14 | CASSPPRTEGYSSGNTIYF | TGTGCCAGCAGCCCCCCTCGGACAGAAGGATATAGCTCTGGAAACACCATATATTTT
- | TRBJ2-7 | - | TRBV7-9 | CASSYQGRSYEQYF | TGTGCCAGCAGCTACCAGGGCCGCTCCTACGAGCAGTACTTC
- | TRBJ2-3 | TRBD1 | TRBV24-1 | CATSDLTGARGTDTQYF | TGTGCCACCAGTGACTTAACAGGGGCGCGTGGCACAGATACGCAGTATTTT
- | TRBJ2-7 | - | TRBV2 | CASRGPPKTERRYYEQYF | TGTGCCAGCCGCGGGCCCCCCAAGACAGAAAGGCGATACTACGAGCAGTACTTC
- | TRBJ2-7 | TRBD1 | TRBV5-6 | CASSFTGQGLYEQYF | TGTGCCAGCAGCTTCACCGGACAGGGTCTATACGAGCAGTACTTC
- | TRBJ1-1 | TRBD1 | TRBV6-5 | CASSIEQGFNTEAFF | TGTGCCAGCAGTATTGAACAGGGGTTTAACACTGAAGCTTTCTTT
- | TRBJ2-5 | - | TRBV28 | CASSRDTQETQYF | TGTGCCAGCAGTCGGGACACCCAAGAGACCCAGTACTTC
- | TRBJ1-1 | TRBD1 | TRBV10-3 | CAIRVTGGPTEAFF | TGTGCCATCAGGGTGACAGGGGGCCCGACTGAAGCTTTCTTT
- | TRBJ2-3 | - | TRBV6-6 | CASSYRGLDTQYF | TGTGCCAGCAGTTACAGAGGGTTGGATACGCAGTATTTT
- | TRBJ1-6 | - | TRBV19 | CASNIGVRDSPLHF | TGTGCCAGTAATATAGGAGTTCGTGATTCACCCCTCCACTTT
- | TRBJ1-2 | - | TRBV27 | CASSDRINYGYTF | TGTGCCAGCAGTGACAGGATCAACTATGGCTACACCTTC
- | TRBJ2-7 | - | TRBV7-2 | CASSLVSWEGARNEQYF | TGTGCCAGCAGCTTAGTATCGTGGGAGGGGGCTAGGAACGAGCAGTACTTC
- | TRBJ2-5 | - | TRBV13 | CASSGPTQARAETQYF | TGTGCCAGCAGCGGACCCACCCAAGCCCGGGCGGAGACCCAGTACTTC
once | TRBJ2-3 | - | TRBV7-2 | CASSLGGAATDTQYF | TGTGCCAGCAGCTTAGGTGGGGCCGCCACAGATACGCAGTATTTT
few | TRBJ2-2 | - | TRBV2 | CASSEAPRATGELFF | TGTGCCAGCAGTGAAGCACCCAGGGCCACCGGGGAGCTGTTTTTT
- | TRBJ2-6 | - | TRBV5-6 | CASSLAGSGANVLTF | TGTGCCAGCAGCTTGGCCGGCTCTGGGGCCAACGTCCTGACTTTC
- | TRBJ1-2 | - | TRBV28 | CASSLNGGYGYTF | TGTGCCAGCAGTTTAAACGGGGGTTATGGCTACACCTTC